The present entry profiles one TCR beta chain with its context. Its antigen is not identified. The data originate from a study of shared clonotypes between healthy human individuals. Turning to the study itself: The cohort had two women and three men, ages 18 to 49. Study-wide results and limits: Only blood was sampled; tissue repertoires likely differ. The expectation was that sequencing depth would affect clonotype sharing among donors.

Repertoires were generated with immunoSEQ multiplex PCR, while TCRdb's copy carries only in-frame clones and drops some. The sample has 640,000 or so clones; 60% to 80% are singletons. The CDR3 totals 14 residues. The chain joins TRBV21-1 to TRBJ1-6; the tabulated D call, TRBD1, remains unverified against the DNA. TRBV21-1 is shown as a pseudogene. The sequenced material came from memory CD4+ T cells sorted from blood. Subset here: CD45RA-negative fraction. This receptor was taken from a woman under 40 in good health. The CDR3 nucleotides read TGTGCCAGCAGCACGACAGATAATAATTCACCCCTCCACTTT. Its translation is CASSTTDNNSPLHF.